The 29 T cell receptor beta chains below all came from one sample that was sequenced in a study of T cells after yellow fever vaccination. TCRdb analysed the 5' RACE reads with MiXCR anew, one entry per CDR3 protein. This sample has hundreds of thousands of distinct CDR3 sequences, with roughly 3.5% found just once. The sequencing here drew on PBMCs, taken on the day of the yellow fever booster vaccination. These receptors were collected from a man between 18 and 29 years old who received the YFV17D yellow fever vaccine.

This clonotype occurred a few times. V usage is TRBV12-3 or TRBV12-4 and J usage is TRBJ2-3; D tentatively fits TRBD1 or TRBD2 (5 bases each). CDR3 length equals 15 residues. Trimming took 7 bases from V and 2 from J, leaving 16 bases between them. The CDR3 spells CASTSPGQFTDTQYF. The DNA of the CDR3 is TGTGCCAGCACCTCCCCGGGGCAGTTCACAGATACGCAGTATTTT.

The table lists this clonotype with many counts. The V call is TRBV2, the J call TRBJ2-2; 9 bases fit TRBD1. CDR3 length: 14 amino acids. Germline loops: CDR1 SNHLY, CDR2 FYNNEI. J lost 4 bases, V lost 7 bases, and 4 bases had no gene match. CDR3 coding DNA: TGTGCCAGCATATCGGACAGGGGCACCGGGGAGCTGTTTTTT. Its translation: CASISDRGTGELFF.

The rearrangement uses TRBV12-3 or TRBV12-4 and TRBJ1-2; TRBD1 is a possible D gene (6 bases). Trimming took off 7 bases at V and 5 bases at J, with 17 bases between the two ends. This CDR3 spans 14 amino acids. The CDR3 nucleotides read TGTGCCAGCACGCCACAGGGAGGGCAGTATGGCTACACCTTC. Its protein is CASTPQGGQYGYTF.

This clonotype appeared many times. The chain recombines TRBV5-6 with TRBJ1-6; 8 bases align to TRBD1. The trim removed 4 bases at V and 10 bases at J, leaving 10 bases unmatched. CDR1 and CDR2 (germline): SGHDT, YYEEEE. The CDR3 spans 15 residues. CDR3 sequence reads: CASSRYGTGESPLHF. In DNA, the CDR3 is TGTGCCAGCAGCCGGTACGGGACAGGCGAATCACCCCTCCACTTT.

This clonotype was detected many times. The V gene is TRBV5-4, the J gene TRBJ2-5; D might be TRBD2 (6 bases). There are 15 residues in the CDR3. The V gene's germline CDR1 is SGHNT and CDR2 YYREEE (reference sequence). V gave up 4 bases and J gave up 2 bases, with 15 bases separating them. The CDR3 spells CASSPDLGTQETQYF. The CDR3 nucleotides read TGTGCCAGCAGCCCCGATCTAGGGACTCAAGAGACCCAGTACTTC.

This clonotype was counted at least ten times. J is TRBJ2-5 and V is TRBV5-1; TRBD2 might be the D (6 bases). Trimming removed 4 bases from V and 4 bases from J, with 14 bases in between. Germline V CDR1 and CDR2: SGHRS, YFSETQ. The CDR3 is 14 amino acids. As DNA, the CDR3 is TGCGCCAGCAGCGGCGGAGGGCGAGGAGAGACCCAGTACTTC. Translated, it gives CASSGGGRGETQYF.

This clonotype was counted at least ten times. V and J are TRBV6-2 or TRBV6-3 and TRBJ2-1; 9 nucleotides agree with TRBD2. Germline V gene lookup returns CDR1 MNHEY and CDR2 SVGEGT. Losses at the gene ends were 8 bases for V and 7 bases for J; bases not matched to a gene: 3. This CDR3 has 12 residues. The CDR3 sequence is CASGLAGNEQFF. The CDR3 DNA reads TGTGCCAGCGGGCTAGCGGGGAATGAGCAGTTCTTC.

This clonotype has only a few counts. V and J are TRBV5-1 and TRBJ1-2, with no clear D. Trimming shortened V by 1 base and J by 4 bases, and 11 bases separated the two germline ends. The CDR3 contains 14 residues. Germline lookup yields CDR1 SGHRS and CDR2 YFSETQ. CDR3 loop: CASSLFATIYGYTF. In nucleotides, the CDR3 is TGCGCCAGCAGCTTGTTTGCGACAATCTATGGCTACACCTTC.

This clonotype was counted many times. The chain is built from TRBV20-1 and TRBJ2-7, with 7 bases matching TRBD1. The CDR3 spans 13 residues. With V trimmed by 3 bases and J by 6 bases, 8 bases remained unmatched. The V gene's germline CDR1 is DFQATT and CDR2 SNEGSKA (reference sequence). CDR3 bases: TGCAGTGCTAGCCCCGGGACAGCAAGCGAGCAGTACGTC. Its translation: CSASPGTASEQYV.

This clonotype occurred many times. The CDR3 nucleotides read TGTGCCAGCAGCTTAACCGGGGGAACTCCCGAAGCGACCCAGTACTTC. Protein product: CASSLTGGTPEATQYF. The chain links TRBV6-6 to TRBJ2-5; the D gene is possibly TRBD2 (6 bases). The ends were cut back, 6 bases at V and 7 bases at J, with 24 bases in the middle. CDR3 size: 16 residues. Looked up from germline, CDR1 is MNHNY and CDR2 is SVGAGI (reference sequence).

The genes are TRBV4-1 and TRBJ1-2; possibly TRBD1 for D (5 bases). Germline V CDR1 and CDR2: MGHRA, YSYEKL. This CDR3 contains 15 residues. V lost 4 bases and J 3 bases, leaving 15 bases between the germline ends. The CDR3 spells CASSRGWPFDYGYTF. The CDR3 DNA follows: TGCGCCAGCAGCCGGGGGTGGCCCTTTGACTATGGCTACACCTTC.

J is TRBJ1-2 and V is TRBV20-1; weak D call: TRBD1 (5 bases). This CDR3 has 14 residues. Trimming shortened V by 1 base and J by 0 bases, and 9 bases separated the two germline ends. Germline values: CDR1 DFQATT, CDR2 SNEGSKA (reference sequence). The CDR3 region is CSARVKGSNYGYTF. The CDR3 region has the DNA TGCAGTGCTAGAGTCAAGGGGTCTAACTATGGCTACACCTTC.

In this sample, this clonotype turned up many times. This sequence joins TRBV5-6 and TRBJ2-2; the D gene could be TRBD1 or TRBD2 (5 bases each). The germline gives CDR1 SGHDT, CDR2 YYEEEE. V was trimmed by 1 base and J by 6 bases, leaving 10 bases between them. This CDR3 has 14 residues. As DNA, the CDR3 is TGTGCCAGCAGCTTGAGTGAGGGGCCCGGGGAGCTGTTTTTT. It encodes CASSLSEGPGELFF.

This clonotype was counted many times. The chain couples TRBV12-3 or TRBV12-4 to TRBJ2-1, with 7 bases aligning to TRBD1. The V gene end was trimmed by 0 bases and the J gene end by 9 bases; junction bases not matched to a gene: 5. The CDR3 spans 14 residues. As DNA, the CDR3 is TGTGCCAGCAGTTTAGCCGAGGGGGCAGGTGAGCAGTTCTTC. This encodes CASSLAEGAGEQFF.

This clonotype came up many times. V is TRBV12-3 or TRBV12-4 and J is TRBJ1-2, with 8 bases matching TRBD1. Trimming took 5 bases from V and 10 from J; bases not matched to a gene: 3. The CDR3 has 11 amino acids. The CDR3 is CASSPDRVYTF. CDR3 DNA: TGTGCCAGCAGTCCGGACAGGGTCTACACCTTC.

This clonotype was seen ten or more times. CDR3 loop: CSVRQLNTEAFF. CDR3 nucleotide sequence: TGCAGCGTTAGACAGCTGAACACTGAAGCTTTCTTT. The chain is built from TRBV29-1 and TRBJ1-1, with D possibly matching TRBD1 (5 bases). The V gene lost 5 bases and the J gene lost 0 bases, with 7 bases spanning the gap. Germline assignment: CDR1 SQVTM and CDR2 ANQGSEA. CDR3 length: 12 amino acids.

This clonotype was detected ten times or more. The V gene is TRBV10-3, the J gene TRBJ2-7; 9 bases agree with TRBD1. With 7 bases clipped from V and 3 bases from J, the junction kept 4 bases outside the gene matches. The germline V gene encodes CDR1 ENHRY and CDR2 SYGVKD. The CDR3 is 13 amino acids. CDR3 in amino acids: CAIKGQGRYEQYV. DNA of the CDR3: TGTGCCATCAAGGGACAGGGCCGCTACGAGCAGTACGTC.

This clonotype was counted many times. The chain links TRBV7-2 to TRBJ2-1; no definite D call. Trimming removed 5 bases from V and 10 bases from J, with 9 bases in between. The CDR3 spans 11 residues. Germline V gene sequence: CDR1 SGHTA, CDR2 FQGNSA. The CDR3 sequence is CASSPFGEQFF. DNA of the CDR3: TGTGCCAGCAGCCCATTCGGGGAGCAGTTCTTC.

Ten or more counts support this clonotype. The rearrangement links TRBV12-3 or TRBV12-4 to TRBJ1-2, with no clear D. V shed 3 bases and J shed 3 bases, with 5 bases lying between them. The CDR3 has 12 amino acids. CDR3 region: CASSLRDYGYTF. The CDR3 nucleotides are TGTGCCAGCAGTTTGAGGGACTATGGCTACACCTTC.

This clonotype was found a few times. The chain is built from TRBV20-1 and TRBJ1-5; the match to TRBD1 covers 7 bases. The ends lost 2 bases at V and 4 bases at J; junction bases unmatched: 2. This CDR3 is 13 amino acids long. Looked up from germline, CDR1 is DFQATT and CDR2 is SNEGSKA (reference sequence). CDR3 residues: CSARSGGNQPQHF. DNA of the CDR3: TGCAGTGCTAGATCAGGGGGGAATCAGCCCCAGCATTTT.

This clonotype was counted at least ten times. The genes are TRBV27 and TRBJ1-1, with D hard to call. Germline V CDR1 and CDR2: MNHEY, SMNVEV (reference sequence). Trimming removed 8 bases from V and 8 bases from J, with 9 bases in between. The CDR3 covers 10 residues. The CDR3 spells CASGRKEAFF. The CDR3 DNA follows: TGTGCCAGCGGCCGAAAAGAAGCTTTCTTT.

V usage is TRBV5-1 and J usage is TRBJ1-6; no clear D gene. Germline CDR1 reads SGHRS; CDR2 reads YFSETQ. The V gene lost 0 bases and the J gene lost 7 bases, with 11 bases spanning the gap. This CDR3 is 15 amino acids long. The CDR3 here is CASSLAVTENSPLHF. As DNA, the CDR3 is TGCGCCAGCAGCTTGGCCGTGACGGAAAATTCACCCCTCCACTTT.

V gene TRBV7-9 combines with J gene TRBJ2-5; D is undetermined. The CDR3 is 15 residues long. Germline lookup yields CDR1 SEHNR and CDR2 FQNEAQ (reference sequence). Between the trimmed V and J ends, which lost 4 bases and 0 bases, there was a span of 12 bases. CDR3 nucleotide sequence: TGTGCCAGCAGCTCAGGATCCAACTACCAAGAGACCCAGTACTTC. The encoded protein is CASSSGSNYQETQYF. The full variable domain, its missing parts supplied by reference TRBV7-9 and TRBJ2-5, is DTGVSQNPRHKITKRGQNVTFRCDPISEHNRLYWYRQTLGQGPEFLTYFQNEAQLEKSRLLSDRFSAERPKGSFSTLEIQRTEQGDSAMYLCASSSGSNYQETQYFGPGTRLLVL.

This clonotype came up many times. This sequence joins TRBV7-2 and TRBJ2-1; 8 positions agree with TRBD1. CDR1 is SGHTA and CDR2 is FQGNSA in the germline V gene. The length of the CDR3 is 14 residues. Unmatched junction bases numbered 6, after V lost 5 bases and J lost 6 bases. The CDR3 nucleotides read TGTGCCAGCAGCGGGACAGGTGGTCGCAATGAGCAGTTCTTC. Translating gives CASSGTGGRNEQFF.

This clonotype was found many times. CDR3 nucleotide sequence: TGCGCCAGCAGCTTGGAGGGACAGGGGAGTGACGAGCAGTACTTC. It codes for CASSLEGQGSDEQYF. The chain links TRBV5-1 to TRBJ2-7, with 10 bases that match TRBD1. This CDR3 comprises 15 residues. After removal of 0 bases from V and 5 bases from J, the junction contained 5 bases not matched to a gene. From germline, CDR1 is SGHRS and CDR2 YFSETQ.

The chain has TRBV28 and TRBJ2-4, with unresolved D. Per germline, CDR1 MDHEN and CDR2 SYDVKM. CDR3 length: 12 residues. With 4 bases removed from V and 4 bases from J, the gap between germline ends came to 5 bases. CDR3 nucleotides: TGTGCCAGCAGTTGGGGAAAAAACATTCAGTACTTC. As protein: CASSWGKNIQYF.

This clonotype was seen at least ten times. The rearrangement joins TRBV6-5 to TRBJ1-5; D not resolved. The CDR3 spans 13 residues. V lost 2 bases and J 3 bases, leaving 5 bases between the germline ends. The germline CDR1 and CDR2 sequences are MNHEY and SVGAGI. CDR3 region: CASSYGINQPQHF. CDR3 sequence (DNA): TGTGCCAGCAGTTACGGGATCAATCAGCCCCAGCATTTT.

In its sample, this clonotype was seen a few times. J is TRBJ1-3 and V is TRBV4-3; D call uncertain. V dropped 1 base and J dropped 6 bases, with 10 bases sitting between them. The CDR3 length is 14 residues. CDR1 and CDR2 (germline): LGHNA, YSLEER. CDR3 protein: CASSQVREPNTIYF. The CDR3 DNA is TGCGCCAGCAGCCAAGTGCGGGAGCCAAACACCATATATTTT.

At least ten counts were recorded for this clonotype. The J gene is TRBJ1-1, the V gene TRBV18; TRBD1 agrees at 8 bases. The V segment lost 5 bases and the J segment 7 bases; nucleotides outside the gene matches: 6. This CDR3 region has 13 residues. Looked up from germline, CDR1 is KGHSH and CDR2 is LQKENI. This CDR3 reads CASSSGQGDEAFF. CDR3 sequence (DNA): TGTGCCAGCTCATCCGGACAGGGTGATGAAGCTTTCTTT. Together with reference TRBV18 and TRBJ1-1, the CDR3 gives the full variable domain: NAGVMQNPRHLVRRRGQEARLRCSPMKGHSHVYWYRQLPEEGLKFMVYLQKENIIDESGMPKERFSAEFPKEGPSILRIQQVVRGDSAAYFCASSSGQGDEAFFGQGTRLTVV.